This T cell receptor (beta chain) was sequenced for a study of monozygotic twins with inflammatory bowel disease. The germline CDR1 and CDR2 sequences are MNHEY and SMNVEV (reference sequence). CDR3 length equals 17 residues. Eight separate reactions for every sample produced the cDNA. Reprocessing the 5' RACE reads, TCRdb reports a single entry for every CDR3 protein and omits DNA. Its clone listing holds more than 300,000 distinct CDR3 sequences. The V call is TRBV27, the J call TRBJ2-3; TCRdb lists TRBD1, though no DNA is available to test this call. The sequencing input was blood. The receptor was isolated from a human donor with ulcerative colitis or Crohn's disease, or a healthy co-twin of an affected twin (not recorded which). Here the CDR3 reads CASSFEWGGDEPDTQYF.